The sequence of this T cell receptor (beta chain) was determined in a study of T cell responses to AZD1222 COVID-19 vaccine. The CDR3 runs to 12 residues. The V and J ends lost 5 bases and 10 bases respectively, with 9 bases between them. The germline CDR1 and CDR2 sequences are SGHTA and FQGNSA. The protocol was immunoSEQ multiplex PCR, while the TCRdb copy is restricted to in-frame clones and leaves out a portion. The sample shows about 180,000 clones, 91% of them seen only once. The specimen was peripheral blood, collected on day 0 of AZD1222 vaccination. The V call is TRBV7-2, the J call TRBJ1-6; no reliable D call. The sequence derives from an adult in good health. In DNA, the CDR3 is TGTGCCAGCAGCCTCGACTTCTCACCCCTCCACTTT. As protein: CASSLDFSPLHF.